Presented here are 5 T cell receptor beta chains from one specimen sequenced in a study of T cell responses to AZD1222 COVID-19 vaccine. Assay: immunoSEQ multiplex PCR; the TCRdb copy retains only in-frame clones and omits some. The sample lists roughly 100,000 clones; approximately 88% were seen once. The input for sequencing was peripheral blood, taken on day 0 of AZD1222 vaccination. All receptors derive from an adult in good health.

The chain links TRBV9 to TRBJ2-7; 8 nucleotides align to TRBD2. There are 14 residues in the CDR3. The junction had 4 bases not matched to a gene; V was cut back by 1 base and J by 4 bases. Germline CDR1 is SGDLS and CDR2 is YYNGEE. The chain's CDR3 is CASSVSGSWYEQYF. In nucleotides, the CDR3 is TGTGCCAGCAGCGTAAGCGGGAGCTGGTACGAGCAGTACTTC.

The chain combines TRBV28 with TRBJ1-2; the D gene is possibly TRBD1 (5 bases). The V end lost 5 bases, the J end lost 3 bases, and 13 bases lay between the germline ends. The germline V gene has CDR1 MDHEN and CDR2 SYDVKM. This CDR3 contains 14 residues. The CDR3 loop reads CASSRNGGYYGYTF. CDR3 nucleotides: TGTGCCAGCAGTCGCAACGGGGGATACTATGGCTACACCTTC.

V and J are TRBV7-6 and TRBJ2-1; the D is unclear. The CDR3 is 13 amino acids. The V gene's germline CDR1 is SGHVS and CDR2 FNYEAQ. V lost 6 bases and J 5 bases, leaving 11 bases between the germline ends. The CDR3 bases are TGTGCCAGCAGTTCGACCAAAAACAATGAGCAGTTCTTC. Translation gives CASSSTKNNEQFF.

J is TRBJ1-4 and V is TRBV13; TRBD1 matches 9 bases. This CDR3 comprises 16 residues. With 5 bases clipped from V and 4 bases from J, the junction kept 8 bases outside the gene matches. Germline CDR1 reads PRHDT; CDR2 reads FYEKMQ (reference sequence). CDR3 loop: CASSPLGTGSNEKLFF. DNA for the CDR3: TGTGCCAGCAGCCCACTCGGGACAGGGAGTAATGAAAAACTGTTTTTT.

This chain connects TRBV28 to TRBJ1-1; D perhaps matches TRBD1 (5 bases). This CDR3 comprises 15 residues. CDR1 is MDHEN and CDR2 is SYDVKM in the germline V gene. The ends were cut back, 8 bases at V and 3 bases at J, with 19 bases in the middle. This CDR3 is CASRRTGGRDTEAFF. The DNA for the CDR3 is TGTGCCAGCCGAAGAACCGGGGGGAGGGACACTGAAGCTTTCTTT.